The present entry profiles one T cell receptor (beta chain) with its context. The antigen this receptor binds is unknown. No base quality values were provided; no much bigger clone lies one nucleotide off. The data originate from a study of cytomegalovirus exposure and HLA in healthy donors (dated 2017 in TCRdb). Study-wide context: A later analysis indicated that the 120 or so validation repertoires were generated on the platform also employed for the 670 or so repertoires of the first cohort. The aim of the study was to test whether cataloging public T cell receptors could identify signatures of past pathogen exposure. Besides the first cohort of approximately 670 subjects, a separate validation cohort made up of some 110 different subjects was used. The study combined high-throughput TCR immunosequencing, statistical association of individual TCRs with disease status, and machine learning to predict cytomegalovirus infection status. Paper-wide results and their limitations: A later analysis lacked HLA typing for the validation cohort, so it scored co-occurrence in that cohort across all 120 repertoires. The study listed 150 to 200 TCR beta chains as associated with cytomegalovirus. In both the original and validation cohorts, the classifier was reported to diagnose cytomegalovirus status with high specificity and sensitivity. In vitro tests confirmed that three of the cytomegalovirus-associated TCR beta chains recognize cytomegalovirus antigens. According to the authors, the approach could potentially be generalized to other disease states and immunological phenotypes. In a later analysis, TCRs clustered in the first cohort were found to also tend to co-occur in the 110 or so validation repertoires, with approximately 95% of cluster scores above 0. Most TCR sequences were observed very rarely across donors, whereas some public TCRs were present in many individuals.

Library prep was done by the immunoSEQ multiplex PCR assay. The published analysis was carried out like this. A statistical classification framework was built for diagnosing cytomegalovirus status from the catalog of TCR beta chain sequences. What TCRdb holds here is the immuneACCESS table cut down to in-frame rearrangements. Part of the clones is not present; checked against another copy, under half of the missing clones reflect an unresolved V gene, and the others are unexplained. V and J calls and clone size are as listed in that table; D and trimming were resolved from the DNA. The sample contains roughly 180,000 clones, around nine tenths of them found a single time. 6% to 8.5% of the sample lies in the top ten. CDR1 SGHNT and CDR2 YYREEE were looked up in the germline V gene (reference sequence). The CDR3 starts with the cysteine, ends with the phenylalanine, and has 15 residues. The CDR3 DNA has 45 bases and is translated from base 1. For this chain, trimming is 2 bases at the V end and 2 bases at the J end, and the number of junction bases without a gene match is 4.

The donors were included in the validation cohort of 90 to 150 subjects, a group kept apart from the roughly 730-subject first cohort. Recombination linked TRBV5-4 to TRBJ2-3, and TRBD2 matches 8 of the central bases. The sequenced material came from PBMCs. The source of this sequence is a man under 40 in good health and CMV-seropositive. The nucleotide sequence is given as TGTGCCAGCAGCTTAAGGCGGGGGGACACAGATACGCAGTATTTT. This translates into CASSLRRGDTDTQYF. The CDR3, completed at both ends by the reference TRBV5-4 and TRBJ2-3 genes, gives the full variable domain ETGVTQSPTHLIKTRGQQVTLRCSSQSGHNTVSWYQQALGQGPQFIFQYYREEENGRGNFPPRFSGLQFPNYSSELNVNALELDDSALYLCASSLRRGDTDTQYFGPGTRLTVL.